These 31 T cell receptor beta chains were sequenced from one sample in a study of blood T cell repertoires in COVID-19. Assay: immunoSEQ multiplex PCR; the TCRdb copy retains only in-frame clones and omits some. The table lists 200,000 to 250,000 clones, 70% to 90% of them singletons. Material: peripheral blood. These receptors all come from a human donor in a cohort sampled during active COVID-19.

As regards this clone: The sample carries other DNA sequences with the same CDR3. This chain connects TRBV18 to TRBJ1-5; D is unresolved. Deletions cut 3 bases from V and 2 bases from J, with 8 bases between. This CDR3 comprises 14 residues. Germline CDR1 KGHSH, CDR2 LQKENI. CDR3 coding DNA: TGTGCCAGCTCACCGGGGAGCGGCAATCAGCCCCAGCATTTT. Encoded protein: CASSPGSGNQPQHF.

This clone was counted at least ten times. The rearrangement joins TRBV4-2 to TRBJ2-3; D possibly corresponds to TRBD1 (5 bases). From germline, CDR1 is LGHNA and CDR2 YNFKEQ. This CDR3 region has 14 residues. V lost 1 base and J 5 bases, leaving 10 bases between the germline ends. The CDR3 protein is CASSQGGHEDTQYF. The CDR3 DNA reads TGTGCCAGCAGCCAAGGGGGCCATGAAGATACGCAGTATTTT.

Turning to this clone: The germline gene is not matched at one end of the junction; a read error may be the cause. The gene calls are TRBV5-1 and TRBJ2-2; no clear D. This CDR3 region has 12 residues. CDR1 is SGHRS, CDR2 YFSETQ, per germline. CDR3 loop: CASSLNSGELFF. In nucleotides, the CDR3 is TGCGCCAGCAGCTTGAACTCCGGGGAGCTGTTTTTT.

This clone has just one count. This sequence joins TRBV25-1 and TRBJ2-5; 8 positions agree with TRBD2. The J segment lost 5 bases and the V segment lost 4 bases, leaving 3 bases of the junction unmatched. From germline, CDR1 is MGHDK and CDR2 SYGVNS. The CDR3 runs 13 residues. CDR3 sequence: CASSVAGYETQYF. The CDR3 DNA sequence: TGTGCCAGCAGTGTAGCGGGGTATGAGACCCAGTACTTC. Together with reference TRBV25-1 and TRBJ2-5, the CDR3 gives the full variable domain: EADIYQTPRYLVIGTGKKITLECSQTMGHDKMYWYQQDPGMELHLIHYSYGVNSTEKGDLSSESTVSRIRTEHFPLTLESARPSHTSQYLCASSVAGYETQYFGPGTRLLVL.

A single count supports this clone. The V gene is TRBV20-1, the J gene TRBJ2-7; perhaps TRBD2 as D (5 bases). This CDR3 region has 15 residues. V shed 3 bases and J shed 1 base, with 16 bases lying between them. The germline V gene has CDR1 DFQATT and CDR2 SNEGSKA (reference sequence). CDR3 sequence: CSASSGSVGSYEQYF. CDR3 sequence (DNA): TGCAGTGCTAGTAGTGGTAGCGTGGGTTCCTACGAGCAGTACTTC.

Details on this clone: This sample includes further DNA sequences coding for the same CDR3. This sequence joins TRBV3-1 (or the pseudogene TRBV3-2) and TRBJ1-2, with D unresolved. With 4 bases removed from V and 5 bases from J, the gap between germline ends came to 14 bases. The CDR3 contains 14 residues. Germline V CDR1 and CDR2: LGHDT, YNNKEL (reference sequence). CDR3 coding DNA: TGTGCCAGCAGCCCACTGGGAGGTGGGTATGGCTACACCTTC. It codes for CASSPLGGGYGYTF.

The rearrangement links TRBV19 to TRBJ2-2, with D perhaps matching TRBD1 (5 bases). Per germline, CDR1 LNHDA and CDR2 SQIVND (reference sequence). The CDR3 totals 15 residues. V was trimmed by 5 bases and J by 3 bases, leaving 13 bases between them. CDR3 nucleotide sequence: TGTGCCAGTAGTCCCCCCCAGGGATACACCGGGGAGCTGTTTTTT. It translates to CASSPPQGYTGELFF.

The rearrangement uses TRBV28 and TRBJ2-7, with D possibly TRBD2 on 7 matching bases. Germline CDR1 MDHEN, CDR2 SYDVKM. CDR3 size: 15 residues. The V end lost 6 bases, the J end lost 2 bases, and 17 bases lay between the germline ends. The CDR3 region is CASSLGGVMTYEQYF. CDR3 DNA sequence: TGTGCCAGCAGCCTAGGGGGGGTTATGACCTACGAGCAGTACTTC.

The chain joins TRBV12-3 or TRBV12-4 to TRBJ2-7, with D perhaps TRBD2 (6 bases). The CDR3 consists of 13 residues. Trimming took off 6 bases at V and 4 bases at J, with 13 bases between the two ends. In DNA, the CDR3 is TGTGCCAGCAGGGGGGGTGGCGGGTACGAGCAGTACTTC. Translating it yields CASRGGGGYEQYF.

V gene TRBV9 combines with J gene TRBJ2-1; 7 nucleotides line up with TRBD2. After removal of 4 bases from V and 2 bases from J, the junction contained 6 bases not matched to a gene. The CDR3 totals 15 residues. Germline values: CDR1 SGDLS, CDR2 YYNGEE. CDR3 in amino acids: CASSLSSGTYNEQFF. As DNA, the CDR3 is TGTGCCAGCAGCCTGTCTAGCGGTACCTACAATGAGCAGTTCTTC.

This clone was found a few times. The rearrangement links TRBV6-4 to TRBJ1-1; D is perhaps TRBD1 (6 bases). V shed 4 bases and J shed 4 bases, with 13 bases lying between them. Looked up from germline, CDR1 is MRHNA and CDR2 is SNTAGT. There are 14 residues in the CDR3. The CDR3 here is CASSAQGVGTEAFF. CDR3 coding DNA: TGTGCCAGCAGTGCACAGGGAGTGGGCACTGAAGCTTTCTTT.

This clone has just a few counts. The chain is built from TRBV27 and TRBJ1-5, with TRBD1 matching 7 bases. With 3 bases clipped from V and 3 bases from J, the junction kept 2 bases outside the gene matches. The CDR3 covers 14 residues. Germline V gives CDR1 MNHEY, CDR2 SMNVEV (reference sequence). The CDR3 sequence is CASSLGTDNQPQHF. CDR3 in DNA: TGTGCCAGCAGTTTGGGGACAGACAATCAGCCCCAGCATTTT.

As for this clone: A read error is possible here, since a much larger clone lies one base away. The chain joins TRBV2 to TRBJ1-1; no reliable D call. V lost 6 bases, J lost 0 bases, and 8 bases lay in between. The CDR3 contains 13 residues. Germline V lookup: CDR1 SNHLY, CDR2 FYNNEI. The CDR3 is CASSGRMNTEAFF. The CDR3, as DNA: TGTGCCAGCAGCGGCAGGATGAACACTGAAGCTTTCTTT.

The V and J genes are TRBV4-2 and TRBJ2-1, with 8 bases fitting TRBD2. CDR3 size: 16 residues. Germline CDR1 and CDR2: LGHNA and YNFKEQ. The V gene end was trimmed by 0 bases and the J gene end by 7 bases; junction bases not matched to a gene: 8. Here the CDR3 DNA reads TGTGCCAGCAGCCAAGATAGCCAGCGGGAGTGGAATGAGCAGTTCTTC. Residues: CASSQDSQREWNEQFF.

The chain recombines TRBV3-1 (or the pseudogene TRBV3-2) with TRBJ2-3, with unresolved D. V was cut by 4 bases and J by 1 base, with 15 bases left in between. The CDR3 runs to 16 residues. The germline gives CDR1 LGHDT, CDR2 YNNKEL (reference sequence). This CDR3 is CASSRPGRMGTDTQYF. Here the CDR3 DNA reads TGTGCCAGCAGCCGACCGGGTCGGATGGGCACAGATACGCAGTATTTT.

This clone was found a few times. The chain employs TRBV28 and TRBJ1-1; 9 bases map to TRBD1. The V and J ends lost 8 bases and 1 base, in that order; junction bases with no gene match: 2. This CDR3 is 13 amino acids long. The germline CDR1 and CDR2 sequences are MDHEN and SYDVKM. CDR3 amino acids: CASQTGGNTEAFF. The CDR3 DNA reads TGTGCCAGCCAGACAGGGGGGAACACTGAAGCTTTCTTT.

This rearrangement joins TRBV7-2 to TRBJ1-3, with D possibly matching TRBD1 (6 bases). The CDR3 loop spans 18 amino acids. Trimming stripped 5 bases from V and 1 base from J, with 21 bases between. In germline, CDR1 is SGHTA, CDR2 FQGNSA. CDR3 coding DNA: TGTGCCAGCAGCCCCGGGATCCCACAGGGTGGGTCTGGAAACACCATATATTTT. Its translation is CASSPGIPQGGSGNTIYF.

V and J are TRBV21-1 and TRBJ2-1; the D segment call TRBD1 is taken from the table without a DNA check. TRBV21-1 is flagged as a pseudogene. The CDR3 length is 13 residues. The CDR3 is CASSIGQYNEQFF. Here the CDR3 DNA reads TGTGCCAGCAGCATAGGACAGTACAATGAGCAGTTCTTC.

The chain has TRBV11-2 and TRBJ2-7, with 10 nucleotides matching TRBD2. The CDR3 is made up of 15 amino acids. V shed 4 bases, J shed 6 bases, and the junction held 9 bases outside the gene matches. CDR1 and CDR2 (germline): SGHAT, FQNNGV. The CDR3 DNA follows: TGTGCCAGCAGCTCCTCAGCGGGAGGGCTCGGCGAGCAGTACTTC. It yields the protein CASSSSAGGLGEQYF.

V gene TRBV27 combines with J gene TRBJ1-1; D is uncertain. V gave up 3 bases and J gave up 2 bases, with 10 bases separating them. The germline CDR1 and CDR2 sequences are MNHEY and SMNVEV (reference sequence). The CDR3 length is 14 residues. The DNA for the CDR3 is TGTGCCAGCAGTTTTTCCCGGGGAAACACTGAAGCTTTCTTT. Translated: CASSFSRGNTEAFF.

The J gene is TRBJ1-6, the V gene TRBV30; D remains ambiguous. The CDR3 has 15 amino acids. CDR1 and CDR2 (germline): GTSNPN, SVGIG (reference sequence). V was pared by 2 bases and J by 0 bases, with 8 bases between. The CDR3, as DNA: TGTGCCTGGAGTACGTCGAGCTCCTATAATTCACCCCTCCACTTT. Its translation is CAWSTSSSYNSPLHF.

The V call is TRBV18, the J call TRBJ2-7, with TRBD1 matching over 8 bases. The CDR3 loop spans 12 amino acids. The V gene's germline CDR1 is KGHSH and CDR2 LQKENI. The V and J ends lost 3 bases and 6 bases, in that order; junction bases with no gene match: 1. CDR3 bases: TGTGCCAGCTCACCCACAGGGGGCGAGCAGTACTTC. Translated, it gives CASSPTGGEQYF.

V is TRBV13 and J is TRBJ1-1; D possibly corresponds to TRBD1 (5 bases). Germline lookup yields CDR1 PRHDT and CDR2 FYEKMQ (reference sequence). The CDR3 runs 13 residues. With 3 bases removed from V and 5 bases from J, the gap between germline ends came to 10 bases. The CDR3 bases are TGTGCCAGCAGCTTTCAGGGAAGGACTGAAGCTTTCTTT. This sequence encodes CASSFQGRTEAFF. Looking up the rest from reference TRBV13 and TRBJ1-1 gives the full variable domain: AAGVIQSPRHLIKEKRETATLKCYPIPRHDTVYWYQQGPGQDPQFLISFYEKMQSDKGSIPDRFSAQQFSDYHSELNMSSLELGDSALYFCASSFQGRTEAFFGQGTRLTVV.

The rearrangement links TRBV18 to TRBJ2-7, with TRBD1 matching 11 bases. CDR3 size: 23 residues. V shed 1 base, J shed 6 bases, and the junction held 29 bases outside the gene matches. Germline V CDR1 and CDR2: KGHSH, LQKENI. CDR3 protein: CASSPLGGTGGFSVRTPKSEQYF. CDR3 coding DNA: TGTGCCAGCTCACCACTAGGTGGGACAGGGGGGTTCTCGGTTCGGACGCCAAAATCCGAGCAGTACTTC. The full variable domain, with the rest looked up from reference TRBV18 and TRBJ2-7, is NAGVMQNPRHLVRRRGQEARLRCSPMKGHSHVYWYRQLPEEGLKFMVYLQKENIIDESGMPKERFSAEFPKEGPSILRIQQVVRGDSAAYFCASSPLGGTGGFSVRTPKSEQYFGPGTRLTVT.

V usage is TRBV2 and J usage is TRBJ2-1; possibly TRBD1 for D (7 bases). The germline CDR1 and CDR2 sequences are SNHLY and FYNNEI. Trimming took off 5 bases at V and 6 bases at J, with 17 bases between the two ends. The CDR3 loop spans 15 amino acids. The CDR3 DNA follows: TGTGCCAGCAGTCTAGGGGGCGGAGGGGCCAATGAGCAGTTCTTC. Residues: CASSLGGGGANEQFF.

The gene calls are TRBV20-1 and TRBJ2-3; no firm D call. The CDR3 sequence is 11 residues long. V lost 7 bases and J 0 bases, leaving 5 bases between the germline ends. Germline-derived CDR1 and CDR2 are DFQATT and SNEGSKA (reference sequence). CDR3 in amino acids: CSVESTDTQYF. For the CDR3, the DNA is TGCAGTGTTGAGAGCACAGATACGCAGTATTTT.

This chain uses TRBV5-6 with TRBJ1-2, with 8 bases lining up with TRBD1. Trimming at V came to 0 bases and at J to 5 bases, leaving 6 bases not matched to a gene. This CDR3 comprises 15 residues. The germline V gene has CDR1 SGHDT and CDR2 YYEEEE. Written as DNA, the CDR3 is TGTGCCAGCAGCTTGGTGGCAGGGGGCCATTATGGCTACACCTTC. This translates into CASSLVAGGHYGYTF.

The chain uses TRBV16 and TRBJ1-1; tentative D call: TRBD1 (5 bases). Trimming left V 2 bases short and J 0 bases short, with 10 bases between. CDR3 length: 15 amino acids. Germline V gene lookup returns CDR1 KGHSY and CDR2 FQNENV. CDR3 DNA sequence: TGTGCCAGCAGCCAAGGGGGGACGGTGAACACTGAAGCTTTCTTT. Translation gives CASSQGGTVNTEAFF.

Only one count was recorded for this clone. CDR3 amino acids: CASSRDRGSSYNEQFF. The CDR3 region has the DNA TGTGCCAGCAGCCGCGATCGGGGGAGCTCCTACAATGAGCAGTTCTTC. V gene TRBV3-1 (or the pseudogene TRBV3-2) combines with J gene TRBJ2-1; D perhaps matches TRBD2 (6 bases). V was clipped by 4 bases and J by 0 bases, with 13 bases between them. This CDR3 has 16 amino acids. Germline-derived CDR1 and CDR2 are LGHDT and YNNKEL (reference sequence).

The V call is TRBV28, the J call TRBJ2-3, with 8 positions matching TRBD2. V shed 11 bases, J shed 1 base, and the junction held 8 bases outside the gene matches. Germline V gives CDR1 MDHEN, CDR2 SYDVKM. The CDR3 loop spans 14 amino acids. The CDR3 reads CAAGGVTRTDTQYF. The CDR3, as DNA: TGTGCCGCCGGGGGGGTAACTCGCACAGATACGCAGTATTTT.

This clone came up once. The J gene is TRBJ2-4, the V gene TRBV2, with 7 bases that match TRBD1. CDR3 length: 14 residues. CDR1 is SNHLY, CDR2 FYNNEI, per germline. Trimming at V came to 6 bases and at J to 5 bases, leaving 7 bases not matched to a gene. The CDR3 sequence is CASRDGTVQNIQYF. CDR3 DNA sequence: TGTGCCAGCAGAGACGGGACAGTCCAAAACATTCAGTACTTC.